The 16 T cell receptor beta chains listed next were all sequenced from one sample in a study of early T cells in non-severe SARS-CoV-2 infection. TCRdb processed the 5' RACE reads anew with MiXCR; each CDR3 protein has one entry. The repertoire holds under 50,000 distinct CDR3 sequences, with less than 4.5% as singletons. Material: whole blood. Source of these receptors: an adult who was a healthcare worker with PCR-confirmed SARS-CoV-2 infection or an uninfected control (not recorded which).

This clonotype was detected many times. The CDR3 nucleotides read TGCAGCGTTGCGGAGGGAGACTATGGCTACACCTTC. It encodes CSVAEGDYGYTF. The chain couples TRBV29-1 to TRBJ1-2; D is ambiguous. V was pared by 4 bases and J by 3 bases, with 9 bases between. The CDR3 spans 12 residues. Germline lookup yields CDR1 SQVTM and CDR2 ANQGSEA.

The V call is TRBV14, the J call TRBJ2-7; D remains unclear. The CDR3 contains 17 residues. The V end was cut by 2 bases, the J end by 7 bases, with 24 bases between. The germline gives CDR1 SGHDN, CDR2 FVKESK. The CDR3 reads CASSQLFPPGRLGEQYF. The CDR3 DNA sequence: TGTGCCAGCAGCCAACTTTTCCCCCCGGGTCGCCTGGGGGAGCAGTACTTC.

This clonotype has at least ten counts. The chain employs TRBV12-3 or TRBV12-4 and TRBJ1-2, with 7 bases fitting TRBD1. Germline trimming cut 0 bases from V and 8 bases from J; bases unmatched to any gene: 15. This CDR3 contains 17 residues. The CDR3 DNA follows: TGTGCCAGCAGTTTAGCAGGGGGCGCGGGGTACGGATTGGGCTACACCTTC. Translation gives CASSLAGGAGYGLGYTF.

This clonotype showed up many times. V usage is TRBV25-1 and J usage is TRBJ2-7; possible D gene TRBD2, 6 bases. From germline, CDR1 is MGHDK and CDR2 SYGVNS. The CDR3 is 12 residues long. Trimming removed 5 bases from V and 7 bases from J, with 12 bases in between. In nucleotides, the CDR3 is TGTGCCAGCAGTTACGCGGGAACAGAGCAGTACTTC. Translation gives CASSYAGTEQYF.

This clonotype has at least ten counts. This chain links TRBV5-1 with TRBJ2-7, with D perhaps TRBD2 (6 bases). Per germline, CDR1 SGHRS and CDR2 YFSETQ. The CDR3 loop spans 14 amino acids. The V end was cut by 2 bases, the J end by 3 bases, with 12 bases between. As DNA, the CDR3 is TGCGCCAGCAGCTTCTCGGGGGAAAGCTACGAGCAGTACTTC. Protein product: CASSFSGESYEQYF.

This clonotype has a count of ten or more. The V and J genes are TRBV20-1 and TRBJ1-5; D is uncertain. Trimming left V 1 base short and J 0 bases short, with 7 bases between. The CDR3 has 14 residues. In germline, CDR1 is DFQATT, CDR2 SNEGSKA (reference sequence). CDR3 amino acids: CSARGGYSNQPQHF. The CDR3 bases are TGCAGTGCTAGAGGGGGATATAGCAATCAGCCCCAGCATTTT.

This clonotype has a handful of counts. In nucleotides, the CDR3 is TGCAGTGCGTACGACAGGTCAAAGTCCTACGAGCAGTACTTC. It yields the protein CSAYDRSKSYEQYF. This chain connects TRBV20-1 to TRBJ2-7; maybe TRBD1 (6 bases). The CDR3 is 14 amino acids. From germline, CDR1 is DFQATT and CDR2 SNEGSKA (reference sequence). V was cut by 6 bases and J by 1 base, with 16 bases left in between.

This clonotype was observed at least ten times. This sequence joins TRBV5-6 and TRBJ1-2; D uncertain. Trimming cost V 4 bases and J 2 bases, with 9 bases left between them. CDR3 length: 13 residues. Germline CDR1 SGHDT, CDR2 YYEEEE. The CDR3 loop reads CASSPPANYGYTF. Here the CDR3 DNA reads TGTGCCAGCAGCCCACCAGCGAACTATGGCTACACCTTC.

This clonotype was seen repeatedly, ten times or more. The V gene is TRBV6-5, the J gene TRBJ1-1; D uncertain. From germline, CDR1 is MNHEY and CDR2 SVGAGI. The V gene lost 6 bases and the J gene lost 1 base, with 9 bases spanning the gap. The CDR3 runs 13 residues. CDR3 DNA sequence: TGTGCCAGCAGCCGAGACGGGAACACTGAAGCTTTCTTT. It translates to CASSRDGNTEAFF.

This clonotype came up many times. The chain links TRBV4-3 to TRBJ1-2; TRBD1 matches 10 bases. After removal of 3 bases from V and 9 bases from J, the junction contained 4 bases not matched to a gene. Germline CDR1 reads LGHNA; CDR2 reads YSLEER. This CDR3 spans 13 amino acids. CDR3 sequence (DNA): TGCGCCAGCAGCCAGGACAGGGGGGGAAGCTACACCTTC. Encoded protein: CASSQDRGGSYTF.

In its sample, this clonotype was seen many times. The chain links TRBV25-1 to TRBJ2-7; 8 bases are shared with TRBD1. The CDR3 covers 13 residues. Germline V gene lookup returns CDR1 MGHDK and CDR2 SYGVNS. Germline trimming cut 7 bases from V and 5 bases from J; bases unmatched to any gene: 7. CDR3 in DNA: TGTGCCAGCATAAGGACAGGGACCGACGAGCAGTACTTC. Encoded protein: CASIRTGTDEQYF.

This clonotype has ten or more counts. The chain carries TRBV7-9 and TRBJ1-1; 7 bases match TRBD1. Germline V lookup: CDR1 SEHNR, CDR2 FQNEAQ (reference sequence). The CDR3 loop spans 14 amino acids. After removal of 5 bases from V and 1 base from J, the junction contained 4 bases not matched to a gene. CDR3 nucleotides: TGTGCCAGCAGCCCGACAGGGTCGAACACTGAAGCTTTCTTT. Its translation: CASSPTGSNTEAFF.

This chain connects TRBV5-6 to TRBJ1-2; no clear D gene. Germline CDR1 SGHDT, CDR2 YYEEEE. V lost 0 bases, J lost 5 bases, and 8 bases lay in between. The CDR3 consists of 13 residues. The CDR3 DNA reads TGTGCCAGCAGCTTGGAAAAATGGTATGGCTACACCTTC. Encoded protein: CASSLEKWYGYTF. The full variable domain, completed using reference TRBV5-6 and TRBJ1-2, is DAGVTQSPTHLIKTRGQQVTLRCSPKSGHDTVSWYQQALGQGPQFIFQYYEEEERQRGNFPDRFSGHQFPNYSSELNVNALLLGDSALYLCASSLEKWYGYTFGSGTRLTVV.

This clonotype has at least ten counts. CDR3 sequence reads: CASSTGNTGELFF. As DNA, the CDR3 is TGTGCCAGCTCGACGGGCAACACCGGGGAGCTGTTTTTT. The gene calls are TRBV6-6 and TRBJ2-2; D uncertain. The V end lost 8 bases, the J end lost 2 bases, and 9 bases lay between the germline ends. This CDR3 comprises 13 residues. Germline CDR1 reads MNHNY; CDR2 reads SVGAGI (reference sequence).

At least ten counts were recorded for this clonotype. The genes are TRBV3-2 and TRBJ2-7; the table's TRBD1 call for D was not verified on the DNA. TRBV3-2 is designated a pseudogene. The CDR3 has 14 amino acids. The CDR3 loop is CASSQGTYSYEQYF. CDR3 nucleotide sequence: TGTGCCAGCAGCCAGGGGACATACTCCTACGAGCAGTACTTC.

This clonotype was counted many times. The gene calls are TRBV6-5 and TRBJ2-1, with TRBD1 matching over 9 bases. CDR1 and CDR2 (germline): MNHEY, SVGAGI. There are 15 residues in the CDR3. V dropped 5 bases and J dropped 3; count of bases not matched to a gene: 5. CDR3 residues: CASSPTGGIYNEQFF. The DNA for the CDR3 is TGTGCCAGCAGTCCGACAGGGGGTATCTACAATGAGCAGTTCTTC.